These 21 T cell receptor beta chains were all obtained from the same sample, sequenced in a study of cytomegalovirus exposure and HLA in healthy donors. The method was immunoSEQ multiplex PCR; TCRdb's version includes in-frame clones alone and lacks a portion of them. The sample includes 130,000 to 150,000 clones, around 90% of them seen just once. The sample taken for sequencing was PBMCs. The receptors derive from a man aged 18 to 30 in good health and CMV-seropositive.

The chain employs TRBV25-1 and TRBJ1-1, with D unclear. There are 14 residues in the CDR3. Germline CDR1 and CDR2: MGHDK and SYGVNS. Trimming stripped 1 base from V and 2 bases from J, with 8 bases between. CDR3 loop: CASSEFLTNTEAFF. In DNA, the CDR3 is TGTGCCAGCAGTGAATTTCTGACTAACACTGAAGCTTTCTTT. Complete variable domain (other parts from reference TRBV25-1 and TRBJ1-1): EADIYQTPRYLVIGTGKKITLECSQTMGHDKMYWYQQDPGMELHLIHYSYGVNSTEKGDLSSESTVSRIRTEHFPLTLESARPSHTSQYLCASSEFLTNTEAFFGQGTRLTVV.

The genes are TRBV28 and TRBJ2-3; 8 positions agree with TRBD2. This CDR3 spans 16 amino acids. The ends lost 5 bases at V and 1 base at J; junction bases unmatched: 8. Germline V gene sequence: CDR1 MDHEN, CDR2 SYDVKM. The CDR3 spells CASSLSGLGGTDTQYF. The CDR3 DNA sequence: TGTGCCAGCAGTCTATCGGGACTAGGGGGCACAGATACGCAGTATTTT.

This sequence joins TRBV11-2 and TRBJ2-7; D gene ambiguous. The ends were cut back, 2 bases at V and 6 bases at J, with 11 bases in the middle. This CDR3 spans 13 amino acids. The germline V gene has CDR1 SGHAT and CDR2 FQNNGV. CDR3 nucleotides: TGTGCCAGCAGCTTAAGAGATGGTGGCGAGCAGTACTTC. Encoded protein: CASSLRDGGEQYF.

In its sample, this clone was seen once. J is TRBJ1-2 and V is TRBV9; 7 positions match TRBD1. The CDR3 totals 15 residues. With 0 bases clipped from V and 2 bases from J, the junction kept 4 bases outside the gene matches. Germline V gene data show CDR1 as SGDLS and CDR2 as YYNGEE. CDR3 protein: CASSVEAGGNYGYTF. The CDR3 DNA follows: TGTGCCAGCAGCGTAGAAGCAGGGGGGAACTATGGCTACACCTTC. The full variable domain, rest sourced from reference TRBV9 and TRBJ1-2, is DSGVTQTPKHLITATGQRVTLRCSPRSGDLSVYWYQQSLDQGLQFLIQYYNGEERAKGNILERFSAQQFPDLHSELNLSSLELGDSALYFCASSVEAGGNYGYTFGSGTRLTVV.

The chain employs TRBV19 and TRBJ1-1; TRBD1 agrees at 8 bases. In germline, CDR1 is LNHDA, CDR2 SQIVND (reference sequence). The CDR3 extends over 16 amino acids. The V segment lost 2 bases and the J segment 10 bases; nucleotides outside the gene matches: 15. CDR3 bases: TGTGCCAGTAGTATAATACCAGGCAGGGGGCTTAGGGGAGCTTTCTTT. Amino acids: CASSIIPGRGLRGAFF.

CDR3 loop: CASRHGQGAGEQYF. The CDR3 bases are TGTGCCAGCCGACATGGACAGGGGGCGGGGGAGCAGTACTTC. This chain connects TRBV2 to TRBJ2-7; 11 bases are a match to TRBD1. CDR1 SNHLY and CDR2 FYNNEI come from the germline V gene. The CDR3 extends over 14 amino acids. V lost 8 bases to trimming and J lost 7 bases; unmatched junction nucleotides: 10.

CDR3 residues: CAWSVQGRDTGELFF. In DNA, the CDR3 is TGTGCCTGGAGTGTACAAGGGAGGGACACCGGGGAGCTGTTTTTT. The chain carries TRBV30 and TRBJ2-2, with TRBD2 matching 7 bases. Germline V gene data show CDR1 as GTSNPN and CDR2 as SVGIG (reference sequence). The CDR3 contains 15 residues. V was pared by 0 bases and J by 3 bases, with 4 bases of the junction left unmatched.

CDR3 sequence: CASSEAEGAKNIQYF. CDR3 DNA: TGTGCCAGCAGTGAGGCGGAGGGGGCCAAAAACATTCAGTACTTC. The V call is TRBV6-1, the J call TRBJ2-4, with a weak D call TRBD2 (6 bases). The CDR3 covers 15 residues. V was shortened by 3 bases and J by 1 base, with 10 bases between the two germline ends. Germline V gene lookup returns CDR1 MNHNS and CDR2 SASEGT.

The chain employs TRBV30 and TRBJ2-7, with 9 bases lining up with TRBD1. CDR1 GTSNPN and CDR2 SVGIG come from the germline V gene (reference sequence). The CDR3 is 15 amino acids. Trimming at V came to 4 bases and at J to 5 bases, leaving 12 bases not matched to a gene. CDR3: CAWKDKGQGIHEQYF. Written as DNA, the CDR3 is TGTGCCTGGAAAGATAAGGGACAGGGTATTCACGAGCAGTACTTC.

The CDR3 DNA follows: TGTGCCAGCAGCTTAGTGTATGGTCTAGCGGGGGAACCCAATGAGCAGTTCTTC. It codes for CASSLVYGLAGEPNEQFF. This rearrangement joins TRBV7-9 to TRBJ2-1; 10 bases are a match to TRBD2. Germline trimming cut 1 base from V and 6 bases from J; bases unmatched to any gene: 12. The CDR3 runs to 18 residues. Per germline, CDR1 SEHNR and CDR2 FQNEAQ (reference sequence). The full variable domain, completed using reference TRBV7-9 and TRBJ2-1, is DTGVSQNPRHKITKRGQNVTFRCDPISEHNRLYWYRQTLGQGPEFLTYFQNEAQLEKSRLLSDRFSAERPKGSFSTLEIQRTEQGDSAMYLCASSLVYGLAGEPNEQFFGPGTRLTVL.

V gene TRBV6-5 combines with J gene TRBJ2-7; D perhaps matches TRBD1 (6 bases). V was shortened by 2 bases and J by 1 base, with 12 bases between the two germline ends. The CDR3 totals 15 residues. Germline CDR1 reads MNHEY; CDR2 reads SVGAGI. Here the CDR3 DNA reads TGTGCCAGCAGTTACCTGGGACAAGCTTCCTACGAGCAGTACTTC. Amino acid sequence: CASSYLGQASYEQYF.

This rearrangement joins TRBV27 to TRBJ1-4; 8 bases line up with TRBD1. Trimming took 6 bases from V and 5 from J; bases not matched to a gene: 5. The CDR3 has 14 amino acids. Germline CDR1 MNHEY, CDR2 SMNVEV (reference sequence). The CDR3 loop is CASSTTGGNEKLFF. The CDR3, as DNA: TGTGCCAGCAGCACCACAGGGGGGAATGAAAAACTGTTTTTT.

J is TRBJ2-7 and V is TRBV4-1; TRBD1 aligns across 8 bases. The V gene end was trimmed by 1 base and the J gene end by 2 bases; junction bases not matched to a gene: 1. This CDR3 has 14 amino acids. The germline CDR1 and CDR2 sequences are MGHRA and YSYEKL. For the CDR3, the DNA is TGCGCCAGCAGCCAAGTGACAGGGGCCTACGAGCAGTACTTC. Encoded protein: CASSQVTGAYEQYF.

This chain uses TRBV10-1 with TRBJ2-3; 10 bases fit TRBD2. Germline lookup yields CDR1 WNHNN and CDR2 SYGVQD (reference sequence). J was trimmed by 3 bases and V by 5 bases; bases with no gene match: 5. The CDR3 consists of 15 residues. The DNA for the CDR3 is TGCGCCAGCAGTCCTTTAGCGGGAGGTACAGATACGCAGTATTTT. This encodes CASSPLAGGTDTQYF.

The V and J genes are TRBV2 and TRBJ1-3; D is uncertain. V shed 5 bases and J shed 9 bases, with 14 bases lying between them. This CDR3 spans 13 amino acids. CDR1 and CDR2 (germline): SNHLY, FYNNEI. The CDR3 region is CASSYDLSPTIYF. CDR3 DNA sequence: TGTGCCAGCAGTTATGACTTATCCCCCACCATATATTTT.

Here the CDR3 reads CASSQRGQGGGGYTF. CDR3 sequence (DNA): TGTGCCAGCAGCCAAAGGGGACAGGGTGGTGGTGGCTACACCTTC. V and J are TRBV16 and TRBJ1-2; 9 bases are shared with TRBD1. J was trimmed by 7 bases and V by 2 bases; bases with no gene match: 8. Germline V gene data show CDR1 as KGHSY and CDR2 as FQNENV. The CDR3 totals 15 residues.

The V and J genes are TRBV7-9 and TRBJ2-7; possibly TRBD2 for D (6 bases). Germline V CDR1 and CDR2: SEHNR, FQNEAQ (reference sequence). CDR3 length: 13 amino acids. V lost 3 bases and J lost 5, with 11 bases in between. For the CDR3, the DNA is TGTGCCAGCAGCTTTCACGGGGAGGACGAGCAGTACTTC. Amino acids: CASSFHGEDEQYF.

The chain carries TRBV13 and TRBJ2-7; 9 bases line up with TRBD1. The CDR3 is made up of 14 amino acids. After removal of 2 bases from V and 6 bases from J, the junction contained 5 bases not matched to a gene. The germline CDR1 and CDR2 sequences are PRHDT and FYEKMQ (reference sequence). CDR3 region: CASSLRGQGGEQYF. The CDR3 nucleotides are TGTGCCAGCAGCTTAAGGGGACAGGGAGGCGAGCAGTACTTC.

The chain joins TRBV7-9 to TRBJ1-2; 7 nucleotides align to TRBD1. Germline CDR1 SEHNR, CDR2 FQNEAQ (reference sequence). The length of the CDR3 is 15 residues. V lost 1 base to trimming and J lost 4 bases; unmatched junction nucleotides: 6. The DNA for the CDR3 is TGTGCCAGCAGCTTAGATGTGTGGACAGGCTATGGCTACACCTTC. It codes for CASSLDVWTGYGYTF.

The chain joins TRBV6-4 to TRBJ1-2; weak D call: TRBD1 (5 bases). Trimming left V 4 bases short and J 6 bases short, with 12 bases between. The V gene's germline CDR1 is MRHNA and CDR2 SNTAGT. The CDR3 has 13 residues. The chain's CDR3 is CASSAQGGNGYTF. The CDR3 nucleotides are TGTGCCAGCAGTGCGCAGGGAGGTAATGGCTACACCTTC.

The chain uses TRBV5-4 and TRBJ2-7; 12 positions match TRBD2. The CDR3 loop spans 16 amino acids. The ends lost 7 bases at V and 0 bases at J; junction bases unmatched: 8. Germline CDR1 and CDR2: SGHNT and YYREEE (reference sequence). This CDR3 is CASGLAGSRSSYEQYF. The DNA for the CDR3 is TGTGCCAGCGGACTAGCGGGATCCAGGAGCTCCTACGAGCAGTACTTC.